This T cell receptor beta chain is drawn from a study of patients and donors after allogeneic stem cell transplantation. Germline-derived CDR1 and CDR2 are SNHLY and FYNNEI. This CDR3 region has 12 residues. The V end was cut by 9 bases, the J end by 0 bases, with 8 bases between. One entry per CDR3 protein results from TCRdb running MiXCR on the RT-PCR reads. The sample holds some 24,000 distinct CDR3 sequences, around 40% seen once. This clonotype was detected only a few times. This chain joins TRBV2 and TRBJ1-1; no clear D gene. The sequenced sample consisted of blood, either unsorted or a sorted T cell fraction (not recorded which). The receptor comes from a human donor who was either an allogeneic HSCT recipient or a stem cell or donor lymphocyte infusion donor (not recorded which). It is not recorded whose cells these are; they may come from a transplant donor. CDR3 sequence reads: CARDGMNTEAFF. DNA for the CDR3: TGTGCCAGAGATGGTATGAACACTGAAGCTTTCTTT.